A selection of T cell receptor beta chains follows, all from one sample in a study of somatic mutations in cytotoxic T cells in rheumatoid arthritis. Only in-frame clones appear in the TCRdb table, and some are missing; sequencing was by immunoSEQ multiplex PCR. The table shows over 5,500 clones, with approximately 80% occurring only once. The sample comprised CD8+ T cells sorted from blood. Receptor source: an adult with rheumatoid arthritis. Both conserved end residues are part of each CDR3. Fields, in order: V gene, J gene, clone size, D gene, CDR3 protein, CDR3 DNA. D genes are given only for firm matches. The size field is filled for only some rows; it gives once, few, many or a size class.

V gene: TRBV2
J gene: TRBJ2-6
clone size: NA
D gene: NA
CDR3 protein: CASSEGSGAAGANVLTF
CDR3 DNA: TGTGCCAGCAGTGAAGGATCTGGGGCAGCTGGGGCCAACGTCCTGACTTTC

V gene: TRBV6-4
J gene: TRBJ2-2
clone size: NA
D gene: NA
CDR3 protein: CASSGGDSNTGELFF
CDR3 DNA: TGTGCCAGCAGTGGTGGGGACTCTAACACCGGGGAGCTGTTTTTT

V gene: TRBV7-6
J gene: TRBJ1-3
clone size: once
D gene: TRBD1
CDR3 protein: CASSAPGQGTGNTIYF
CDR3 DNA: TGTGCCAGCAGCGCACCGGGACAGGGAACTGGAAACACCATATATTTT

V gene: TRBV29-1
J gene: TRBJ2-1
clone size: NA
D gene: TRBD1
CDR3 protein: CSVWTGESSYNEQFF
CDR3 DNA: TGCAGCGTTTGGACAGGGGAGAGCTCCTACAATGAGCAGTTCTTC

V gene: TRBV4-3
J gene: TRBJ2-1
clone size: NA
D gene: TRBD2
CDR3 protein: CASSQFLADSYNEQFF
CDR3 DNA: TGCGCCAGCAGCCAGTTCCTAGCGGACTCCTACAATGAGCAGTTCTTC

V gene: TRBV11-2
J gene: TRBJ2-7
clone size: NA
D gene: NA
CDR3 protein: CATVVDRTYEQYF
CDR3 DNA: TGTGCCACCGTAGTGGACCGGACCTACGAGCAGTACTTC

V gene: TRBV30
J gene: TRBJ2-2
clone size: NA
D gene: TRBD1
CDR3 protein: CAWSVQGAHTGELFF
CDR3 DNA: TGTGCCTGGAGTGTACAGGGGGCGCACACCGGGGAGCTGTTTTTT

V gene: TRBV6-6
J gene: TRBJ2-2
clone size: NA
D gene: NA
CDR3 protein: CASWGSGELFF
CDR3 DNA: TGTGCCAGCTGGGGGTCCGGGGAGCTGTTTTTT

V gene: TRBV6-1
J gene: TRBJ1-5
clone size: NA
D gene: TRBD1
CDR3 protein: CASSEDPGGFQPQHF
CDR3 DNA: TGTGCCAGCAGTGAAGATCCAGGGGGCTTTCAGCCCCAGCATTTT

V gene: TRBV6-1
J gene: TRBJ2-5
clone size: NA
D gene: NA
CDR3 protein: CASSKVAGDQETQYF
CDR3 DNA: TGTGCCAGCAGTAAAGTAGCAGGGGATCAAGAGACCCAGTACTTC

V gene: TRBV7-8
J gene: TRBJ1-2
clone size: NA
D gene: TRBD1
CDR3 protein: CASSWDRATGTF
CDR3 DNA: TGTGCCAGCAGCTGGGACAGGGCCACGGGCACCTTC

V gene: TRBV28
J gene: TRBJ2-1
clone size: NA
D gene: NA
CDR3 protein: CASSFRGSLYNEQFF
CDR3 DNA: TGTGCCAGCAGTTTTAGGGGGAGCCTCTACAATGAGCAGTTCTTC

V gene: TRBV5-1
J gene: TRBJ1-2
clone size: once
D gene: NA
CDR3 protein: CASSAGDSGYGYTF
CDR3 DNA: TGCGCCAGCAGCGCGGGGGACTCAGGCTATGGCTACACCTTC

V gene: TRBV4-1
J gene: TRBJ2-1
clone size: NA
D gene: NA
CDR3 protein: CASSVGAEQFF
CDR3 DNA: TGCGCCAGCAGCGTGGGGGCTGAGCAGTTCTTC

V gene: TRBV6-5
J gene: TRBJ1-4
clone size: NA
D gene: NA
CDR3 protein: CASKDEKLFF
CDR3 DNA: TGTGCCAGCAAGGATGAAAAACTGTTTTTT

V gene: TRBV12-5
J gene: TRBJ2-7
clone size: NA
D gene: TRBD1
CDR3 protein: CASGGGQGIEQYF
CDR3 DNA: TGTGCTAGTGGTGGGGGACAGGGAATCGAGCAGTACTTC

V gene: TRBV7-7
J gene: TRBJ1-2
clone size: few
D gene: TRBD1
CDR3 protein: CASSFNRDRRHYGYTF
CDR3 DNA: TGTGCCAGCAGCTTTAACCGGGACAGGCGCCACTATGGCTACACCTTC